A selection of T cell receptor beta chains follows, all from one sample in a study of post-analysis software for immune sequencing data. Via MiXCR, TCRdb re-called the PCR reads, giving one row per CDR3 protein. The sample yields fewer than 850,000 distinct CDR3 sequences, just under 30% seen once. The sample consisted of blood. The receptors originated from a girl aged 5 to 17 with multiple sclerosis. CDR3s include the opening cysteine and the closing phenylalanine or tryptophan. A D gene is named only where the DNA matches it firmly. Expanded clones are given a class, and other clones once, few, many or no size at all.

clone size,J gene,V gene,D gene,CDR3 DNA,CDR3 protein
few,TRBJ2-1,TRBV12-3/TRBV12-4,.,TGTGCCAGCACCACAGGCAACTCCTACAATGAGCAGTTCTTC,CASTTGNSYNEQFF
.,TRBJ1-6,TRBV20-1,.,TGCAGTGCTAGGGAAGGTGGCAGGGGTACCCTCCACTTT,CSAREGGRGTLHF
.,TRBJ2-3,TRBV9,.,TGTGCCAGCAGCGTGGGTCTAACCACAAATACTCAACACGATACGCAGTATTTT,CASSVGLTTNTQHDTQYF
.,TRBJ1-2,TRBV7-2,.,TGTGCCAGCAGCTTAGTTGAGAGCGATGGCTACACCTTC,CASSLVESDGYTF
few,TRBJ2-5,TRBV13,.,TGTGCCAGCAGCCCCACCAATGGAGGGGAGCAGTACTTC,CASSPTNGGEQYF
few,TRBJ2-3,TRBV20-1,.,TGCAGTGCTCCGGGGTGGATTAGCACAGATACGCAGTATTTT,CSAPGWISTDTQYF
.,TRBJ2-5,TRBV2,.,TGTGCCAGCCCGCGGGGGCGAGGAGAGGAGACCCAGTACTTC,CASPRGRGEETQYF
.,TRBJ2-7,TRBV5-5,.,TGTGCCAGCAGCTTGGAAGGGGTACCAAGCTACGAGCAGTACTTC,CASSLEGVPSYEQYF
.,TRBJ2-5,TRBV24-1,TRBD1,TGTGCCACCAGTGATCCGACAGGGCAAGAGACCCAGTACTTC,CATSDPTGQETQYF
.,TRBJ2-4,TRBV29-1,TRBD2,TGCAGCGTACCCAAGGGAGCGGGAGGAAACAAAAACATTCAGTACTTC,CSVPKGAGGNKNIQYF
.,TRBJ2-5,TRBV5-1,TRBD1,TGCGCCAGCAGCTGGGGACAGGGAGGGTTTCAAGAGACCCAGTACTTC,CASSWGQGGFQETQYF
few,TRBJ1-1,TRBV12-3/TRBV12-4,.,TGTGCCAGCAGCGTCGGGGGCGGCACTGAAGCTTTCTTT,CASSVGGGTEAFF
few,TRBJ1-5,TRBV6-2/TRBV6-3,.,TGTGCCAGCAGTTACAGACAGGAAACGTATCAGCCCCAGCATTTT,CASSYRQETYQPQHF
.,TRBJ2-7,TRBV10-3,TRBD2,TGTGCCATCAGTGAGGGGGCGGGAGGGCCCTACGAGCAGTACTTC,CAISEGAGGPYEQYF
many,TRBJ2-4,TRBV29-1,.,TGCAGCGCCGCAGGGAAGGGCAAAAACATTCAGTACTTC,CSAAGKGKNIQYF
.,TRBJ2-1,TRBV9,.,TGTGCCAGCAGCGCCTATTGGACTGACTCCTACAATGAGCAGTTCTTC,CASSAYWTDSYNEQFF
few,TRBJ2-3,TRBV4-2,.,TGTGCCAGCAGCCAAGAGTTAGGAGATACGCAGTATTTT,CASSQELGDTQYF
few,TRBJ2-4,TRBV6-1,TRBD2,TGTGCCAGCAGTATCCGACTAGCGGGCCCCCCGAAGGGCATTCAGTACTTC,CASSIRLAGPPKGIQYF
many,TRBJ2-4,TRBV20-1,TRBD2,TGCAGTGCTAGAGATCAGCGAGAGCGGGAAGGGGCGGACATTCAGTACTTC,CSARDQREREGADIQYF
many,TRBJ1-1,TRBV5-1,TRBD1,TGTGCCAGCAGCTTAGGGGGCGGGAACACTGAAGCTTTCTTT,CASSLGGGNTEAFF
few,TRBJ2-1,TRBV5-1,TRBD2,TGCGCCAGCAGACGGACTAGCGGTTCCTACAATGAGCAGTTCTTC,CASRRTSGSYNEQFF
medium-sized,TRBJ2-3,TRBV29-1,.,TGCAGCGTCGTCAAGGTCGGGACAGATACGCAGTATTTT,CSVVKVGTDTQYF
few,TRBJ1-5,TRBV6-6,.,TGTGCCAGCAGTTACCCCGTAGACAATCAGCCCCAGCATTTT,CASSYPVDNQPQHF
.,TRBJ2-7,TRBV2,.,TGTGCCAGCAGTGAAATTACAGACCCTCGTTTTCTCGAGCAGTACTTC,CASSEITDPRFLEQYF
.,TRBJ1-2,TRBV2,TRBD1,TGTGCCAGCAGTGAAGAGGGCAGGGGGCTCACCTATGGCTACACCTTC,CASSEEGRGLTYGYTF
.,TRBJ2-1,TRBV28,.,TGTGCCAGCAGTTTAAGGCTGTCCGGAGATGAGCAGTTCTTC,CASSLRLSGDEQFF
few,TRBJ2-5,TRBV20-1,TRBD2,TGCAGTGCACCACCGGGACTAGCAGGGGAGACCCAGTACTTC,CSAPPGLAGETQYF
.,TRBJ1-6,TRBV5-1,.,TGCGCCAGCAGACCCGGGACGTCCAATTCACCCCTCCACTTT,CASRPGTSNSPLHF
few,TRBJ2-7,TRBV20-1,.,TGCAGTGCTCGATCCAGGACACGCTCCTACGAGCAGTACTTC,CSARSRTRSYEQYF
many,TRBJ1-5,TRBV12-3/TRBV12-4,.,TGTGCCAGCAGTTTACAGGGCGGTGGTCAGCCCCAGCATTTT,CASSLQGGGQPQHF
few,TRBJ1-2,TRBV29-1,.,TGCAGCGTTGTCGCAGGGCTCTATGGCTACACCTTC,CSVVAGLYGYTF
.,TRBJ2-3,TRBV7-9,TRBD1,TGTGCCAGCAGCTCAACAGGGGGCGGAGATACGCAGTATTTT,CASSSTGGGDTQYF
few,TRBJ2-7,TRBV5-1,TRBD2,TGCGCCAGCAGCCTGACTAGCGGTGGGAGGAGGGCCCAGTACTTC,CASSLTSGGRRAQYF
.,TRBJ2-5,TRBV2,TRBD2,TGTGCCAGCACACCCGTAATGCGGGAGCAGTACTTC,CASTPVMREQYF
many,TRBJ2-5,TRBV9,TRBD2,TGTGCCAGCAACAAAGGACTAGCGGGAGGGTCCGGAGAGACCCAGTACTTC,CASNKGLAGGSGETQYF
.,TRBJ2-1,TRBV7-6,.,TGTGCCAGCAGCTCCCGGACAGCCAACTCCTACAATGAGCAGTTCTTC,CASSSRTANSYNEQFF
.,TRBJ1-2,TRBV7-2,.,TGTGCCAGCAGCTTAATCCCCGGCCCTTATGGCTACACCTTC,CASSLIPGPYGYTF
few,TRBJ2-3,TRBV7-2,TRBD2,TGTGCCAGCAGCTCCGACCTAGCGGGGGGATCCTTAGCGCAGTATTTT,CASSSDLAGGSLAQYF
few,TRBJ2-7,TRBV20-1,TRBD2,TGCAGTGCTTGGTTCGGGACTAGCCGCTACGAGCAGTACTTC,CSAWFGTSRYEQYF
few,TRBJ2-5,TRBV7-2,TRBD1,TGTGCCAGCAGCTTGAACAGGGGGCTCAGGCAAGAGACCCAGTACTTC,CASSLNRGLRQETQYF